Below are 24 T cell receptor beta chains sequenced from a single sample in a study of T cell responses to AZD1222 COVID-19 vaccine. Method: immunoSEQ multiplex PCR; TCRdb's copy keeps in-frame clones and lacks some. The data show 65,000 to 80,000 clones, with about 92% seen just once and 4.2% held by the top ten. Sample: peripheral blood, taken on day 0 of AZD1222 vaccination. The source of these receptors is an adult in good health.

This chain links TRBV6-5 with TRBJ1-1; D is ambiguous. Germline CDR1 reads MNHEY; CDR2 reads SVGAGI. The V gene lost 2 bases and the J gene lost 2 bases, with 9 bases spanning the gap. This CDR3 has 14 residues. The CDR3, as DNA: TGTGCCAGCAGTTACCGGCAAACTAACACTGAAGCTTTCTTT. Its protein product is CASSYRQTNTEAFF.

This clone was detected a few times. The chain recombines TRBV2 with TRBJ2-5; D gene unclear. Germline-derived CDR1 and CDR2 are SNHLY and FYNNEI. This CDR3 is 10 amino acids long. Between the trimmed V and J ends, which lost 4 bases and 7 bases, there was a span of 4 bases. The CDR3 DNA reads as TGTGCCAGCAGTGTGGGGACCCAGTACTTC. Translated, it gives CASSVGTQYF.

This clone was found a few times. This chain links TRBV11-2 with TRBJ1-2; no clear D. The CDR3 sequence is 13 residues long. V was clipped by 5 bases and J by 2 bases, with 9 bases between them. CDR1 is SGHAT and CDR2 is FQNNGV in the germline V gene. DNA for the CDR3: TGTGCCAGCAGCCAAGTGAACAACTATGGCTACACCTTC. This codes for CASSQVNNYGYTF.

The V gene is TRBV29-1, the J gene TRBJ1-2, with unresolved D. CDR1 is SQVTM, CDR2 ANQGSEA, per germline. V gave up 7 bases and J gave up 5 bases, with 14 bases separating them. CDR3 size: 12 residues. The CDR3 loop is CSAHRVGYGYTF. The CDR3 DNA follows: TGCAGCGCCCACCGGGTAGGGTATGGCTACACCTTC.

The genes are TRBV15 and TRBJ2-1; tentatively, D is TRBD2 (6 bases). The germline V and J ends were trimmed by 3 bases and 5 bases, with 17 bases remaining between them. Germline CDR1 LNHNV, CDR2 YYDKDF (reference sequence). CDR3 length: 16 residues. CDR3 in DNA: TGTGCCACCAGCAGCCCCTCGAGGCTAGCGAACAATGAGCAGTTCTTC. It translates to CATSSPSRLANNEQFF.

CDR3 loop: CASRRDTVNTEAFF. The DNA of the CDR3 is TGTGCCAGCAGAAGGGATACAGTGAACACTGAAGCTTTCTTT. The rearrangement links TRBV6-5 to TRBJ1-1, with no clear D. CDR3 length: 14 residues. V lost 6 bases and J 0 bases, leaving 11 bases between the germline ends. In germline, CDR1 is MNHEY, CDR2 SVGAGI.

The rearrangement uses TRBV11-2 and TRBJ2-7; 8 positions agree with TRBD1. The V gene end was trimmed by 4 bases and the J gene end by 2 bases; junction bases not matched to a gene: 10. Looked up from germline, CDR1 is SGHAT and CDR2 is FQNNGV. CDR3 size: 16 residues. CDR3 coding DNA: TGTGCCAGCAGCTATTCTAGTATACAGGGGGCCTACGAGCAGTACTTC. Translating gives CASSYSSIQGAYEQYF.

Of note for this clone: Other DNA sequences from this sample encode an identical CDR3 as well. The genes are TRBV6-5 and TRBJ2-7; D possibly corresponds to TRBD2 (5 bases). CDR3 length: 13 amino acids. Germline V lookup: CDR1 MNHEY, CDR2 SVGAGI. The germline V and J ends were trimmed by 2 bases and 1 base, with 6 bases remaining between them. CDR3 in DNA: TGTGCCAGCAGTTACCCGGGATCCTACGAGCAGTACTTC. Protein product: CASSYPGSYEQYF.

This clone has just one count. V gene TRBV28 combines with J gene TRBJ2-1, with D possibly matching TRBD1 (5 bases). V was shortened by 2 bases and J by 6 bases, with 5 bases between the two germline ends. CDR3 length: 12 residues. Germline V CDR1 and CDR2: MDHEN, SYDVKM. The CDR3 sequence is CASSLDSNEQFF. The CDR3 DNA is TGTGCCAGCAGTTTAGACAGCAATGAGCAGTTCTTC.

The rearrangement joins TRBV10-3 to TRBJ2-2, with D possibly TRBD2 on 6 matching bases. Trimming removed 6 bases at V and 0 bases at J, with 17 bases between. Germline CDR1 reads ENHRY; CDR2 reads SYGVKD. The CDR3 length is 17 residues. The CDR3 DNA reads TGTGCCATCAGATCCTCCGGGACTCACGCGAACACCGGGGAGCTGTTTTTT. Amino acid sequence: CAIRSSGTHANTGELFF.

This chain links TRBV11-2 with TRBJ1-3; no clear D gene. CDR3 length equals 14 residues. Trimming removed 0 bases at V and 4 bases at J, with 7 bases between. The germline CDR1 and CDR2 sequences are SGHAT and FQNNGV. CDR3 nucleotides: TGTGCCAGCAGCTTAGAACGCATCGGAAACACCATATATTTT. As protein: CASSLERIGNTIYF. Full variable domain (outside the CDR3, taken from reference TRBV11-2 and TRBJ1-3): EAGVAQSPRYKIIEKRQSVAFWCNPISGHATLYWYQQILGQGPKLLIQFQNNGVVDDSQLPKDRFSAERLKGVDSTLKIQPAKLEDSAVYLCASSLERIGNTIYFGEGSWLTVV.

The V gene is TRBV4-1, the J gene TRBJ1-5, with 9 bases aligning to TRBD1. This CDR3 has 16 residues. J gave up 7 bases and V 1 base, and 8 bases lay outside the gene matches. Germline CDR1 and CDR2: MGHRA and YSYEKL. The CDR3 loop is CASSQVMGQGGQPQHF. In nucleotides, the CDR3 is TGCGCCAGCAGCCAAGTGATGGGACAGGGAGGCCAGCCCCAGCATTTT.

The J gene is TRBJ1-6, the V gene TRBV10-3, with D possibly matching TRBD1 (5 bases). V lost 6 bases and J 6 bases, leaving 33 bases between the germline ends. The CDR3 sequence is 21 residues long. Per germline, CDR1 ENHRY and CDR2 SYGVKD. The CDR3 nucleotides read TGTGCCATCAGGGGGGAATCGCGTGGCACTCTCCGAGGGATTGGTAATTCACCCCTCCACTTT. This translates into CAIRGESRGTLRGIGNSPLHF.

This chain connects TRBV7-3 to TRBJ1-2; D call uncertain. The ends were cut back, 5 bases at V and 5 bases at J, with 12 bases in the middle. The CDR3 loop spans 13 amino acids. CDR1 is SGHTA, CDR2 FQGTGA, per germline. The CDR3 reads CASSPNGIYGYTF. CDR3 coding DNA: TGTGCCAGCAGCCCCAACGGAATATATGGCTACACCTTC. The whole variable domain, remainder taken from reference TRBV7-3 and TRBJ1-2, is GAGVSQTPSNKVTEKGKYVELRCDPISGHTALYWYRQSLGQGPEFLIYFQGTGAADDSGLPNDRFFAVRPEGSVSTLKIQRTERGDSAVYLCASSPNGIYGYTFGSGTRLTVV.

The chain joins TRBV2 to TRBJ2-7; D remains ambiguous. The CDR3 runs to 13 residues. The germline V gene encodes CDR1 SNHLY and CDR2 FYNNEI. Trimming took 10 bases from V and 0 from J, leaving 13 bases between them. In nucleotides, the CDR3 is TGTGCCACACAGTCATCCTTCTCCTACGAGCAGTACTTC. Its protein product is CATQSSFSYEQYF.

The chain links TRBV21-1 to TRBJ1-2. TRBV21-1 is classified as a pseudogene. CDR3 size: 15 residues. CDR3 region: CASSNVSMVMVGYTF. Here the CDR3 DNA reads TGTGCCAGCAGCAACGTCAGCATGGTAATGGTTGGCTACACCTTC.

The V call is TRBV7-9, the J call TRBJ1-1; weak D call: TRBD1 (5 bases). Germline V gives CDR1 SEHNR, CDR2 FQNEAQ (reference sequence). CDR3 length: 14 residues. Trimming left V 11 bases short and J 0 bases short, with 16 bases between. CDR3 in amino acids: CAGGGFPMNTEAFF. The CDR3 coding sequence is TGTGCCGGCGGGGGGTTCCCCATGAACACTGAAGCTTTCTTT.

In this sample, this clone turned up once. The V and J genes are TRBV27 and TRBJ2-4; either TRBD1 or TRBD2 may fit D (6 bases each). The germline gives CDR1 MNHEY, CDR2 SMNVEV (reference sequence). The CDR3 covers 16 residues. Trimming removed 4 bases at V and 1 base at J, with 14 bases between. CDR3 nucleotides: TGTGCCAGCAGTTCACCAGGGGAGGTCGCCAAAAACATTCAGTACTTC. Amino acids: CASSSPGEVAKNIQYF.

This chain uses TRBV7-9 with TRBJ2-7, with 9 bases that match TRBD1. CDR3 length: 14 amino acids. The J segment lost 2 bases and the V segment lost 5 bases, leaving 4 bases of the junction unmatched. CDR1 and CDR2 from the germline V gene are SEHNR and FQNEAQ (reference sequence). The CDR3 loop reads CASSRDRVTYEQYF. The CDR3 DNA is TGTGCCAGCAGCCGGGACAGGGTGACCTACGAGCAGTACTTC.

The chain employs TRBV3-1 (or the pseudogene TRBV3-2) and TRBJ1-1, with a weak D call TRBD1 (6 bases). Trimming shortened V by 5 bases and J by 4 bases, and 14 bases separated the two germline ends. The V gene's germline CDR1 is LGHDT and CDR2 YNNKEL (reference sequence). This CDR3 is 14 amino acids long. The DNA of the CDR3 is TGTGCCAGCAGCAGCCCCCCCAGGGGCACTGAAGCTTTCTTT. This gives the protein CASSSPPRGTEAFF.

This chain joins TRBV27 and TRBJ2-7, with a possible D match to TRBD2 (6 bases). This CDR3 region has 15 residues. Germline values: CDR1 MNHEY, CDR2 SMNVEV (reference sequence). With 8 bases removed from V and 0 bases from J, the gap between germline ends came to 17 bases. The CDR3 loop is CASGTPGLLSYEQYF. CDR3 nucleotide sequence: TGTGCCAGCGGGACGCCGGGACTCCTCTCCTACGAGCAGTACTTC.

V gene TRBV6-4 combines with J gene TRBJ1-1; D possibly corresponds to TRBD1 (6 bases). Between the trimmed V and J ends, which lost 2 bases and 0 bases, there was a span of 16 bases. The CDR3 length is 17 residues. CDR1 and CDR2 from the germline V gene are MRHNA and SNTAGT. The DNA for the CDR3 is TGTGCCAGCAGTGACCCGGACAGCCAAGGAGTGAACACTGAAGCTTTCTTT. As protein: CASSDPDSQGVNTEAFF.

This chain links TRBV7-9 with TRBJ1-2; TRBD1 aligns across 8 bases. CDR1 is SEHNR and CDR2 is FQNEAQ in the germline V gene (reference sequence). The CDR3 is made up of 16 amino acids. J was trimmed by 2 bases and V by 1 base; bases with no gene match: 6. The chain's CDR3 is CASSLGGTGVNYGYTF. Here the CDR3 DNA reads TGTGCCAGCAGCTTAGGGGGGACAGGAGTAAACTATGGCTACACCTTC.

The chain couples TRBV2 to TRBJ1-4; D uncertain. Germline V lookup: CDR1 SNHLY, CDR2 FYNNEI. CDR3 length: 13 residues. V was cut by 1 base and J by 5 bases, with 5 bases left in between. CDR3 in amino acids: CASSEDRNEKLFF. In nucleotides, the CDR3 is TGTGCCAGCAGTGAAGATAGGAATGAAAAACTGTTTTTT.